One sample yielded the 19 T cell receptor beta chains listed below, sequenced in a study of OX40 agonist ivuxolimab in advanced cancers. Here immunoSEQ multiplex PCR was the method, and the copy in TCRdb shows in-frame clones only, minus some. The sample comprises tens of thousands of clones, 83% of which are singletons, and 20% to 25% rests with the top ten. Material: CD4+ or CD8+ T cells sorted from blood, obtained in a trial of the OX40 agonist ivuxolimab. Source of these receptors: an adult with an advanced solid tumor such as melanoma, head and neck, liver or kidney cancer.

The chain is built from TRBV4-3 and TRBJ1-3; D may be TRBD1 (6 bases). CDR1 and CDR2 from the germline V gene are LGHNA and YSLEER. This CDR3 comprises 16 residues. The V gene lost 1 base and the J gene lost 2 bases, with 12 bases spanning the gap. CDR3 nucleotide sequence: TGCGCCAGCAGCCAAGGGGTAGGGGGGCCTGGAAACACCATATATTTT. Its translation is CASSQGVGGPGNTIYF.

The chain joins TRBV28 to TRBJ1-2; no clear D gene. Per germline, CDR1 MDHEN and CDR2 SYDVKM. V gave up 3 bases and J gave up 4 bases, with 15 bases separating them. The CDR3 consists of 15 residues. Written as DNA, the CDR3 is TGTGCCAGCAGTTTCCTCCCCGGAGGTACCTATGGCTACACCTTC. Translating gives CASSFLPGGTYGYTF.

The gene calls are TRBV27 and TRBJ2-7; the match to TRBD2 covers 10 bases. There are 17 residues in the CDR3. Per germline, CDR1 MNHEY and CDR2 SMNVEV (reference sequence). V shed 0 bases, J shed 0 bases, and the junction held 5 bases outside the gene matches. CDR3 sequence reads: CASSLSGLAESSYEQYF. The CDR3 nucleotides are TGTGCCAGCAGTTTATCTGGACTAGCGGAGAGCTCCTACGAGCAGTACTTC.

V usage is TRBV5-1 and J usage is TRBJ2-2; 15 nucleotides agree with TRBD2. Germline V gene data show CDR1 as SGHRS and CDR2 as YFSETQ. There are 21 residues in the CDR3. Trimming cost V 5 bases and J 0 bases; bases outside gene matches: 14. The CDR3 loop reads CASSWAPGLAGGLTNTGELFF. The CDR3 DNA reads TGCGCCAGCAGTTGGGCGCCGGGACTAGCGGGGGGACTAACGAACACCGGGGAGCTGTTTTTT.

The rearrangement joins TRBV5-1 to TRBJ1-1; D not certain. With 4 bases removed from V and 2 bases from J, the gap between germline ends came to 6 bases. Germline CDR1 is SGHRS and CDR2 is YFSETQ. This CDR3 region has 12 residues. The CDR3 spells CASSDPNTEAFF. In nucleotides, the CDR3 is TGCGCCAGCAGCGACCCCAACACTGAAGCTTTCTTT.

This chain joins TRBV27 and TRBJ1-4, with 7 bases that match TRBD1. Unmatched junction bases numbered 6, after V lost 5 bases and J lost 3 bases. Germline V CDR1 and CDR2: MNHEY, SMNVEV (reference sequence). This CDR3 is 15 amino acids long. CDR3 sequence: CASSRLQGSNEKLFF. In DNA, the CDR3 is TGTGCCAGCAGTAGGCTACAGGGGTCTAATGAAAAACTGTTTTTT.

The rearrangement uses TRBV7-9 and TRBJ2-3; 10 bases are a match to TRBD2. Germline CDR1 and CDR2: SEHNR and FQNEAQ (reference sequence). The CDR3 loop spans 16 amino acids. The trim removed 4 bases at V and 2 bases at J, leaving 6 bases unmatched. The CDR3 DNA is TGTGCCAGCAGCTCCCTAGCGGGAGAGGTCACAGATACGCAGTATTTT. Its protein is CASSSLAGEVTDTQYF. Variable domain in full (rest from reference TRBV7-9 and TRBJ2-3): DTGVSQNPRHKITKRGQNVTFRCDPISEHNRLYWYRQTLGQGPEFLTYFQNEAQLEKSRLLSDRFSAERPKGSFSTLEIQRTEQGDSAMYLCASSSLAGEVTDTQYFGPGTRLTVL.

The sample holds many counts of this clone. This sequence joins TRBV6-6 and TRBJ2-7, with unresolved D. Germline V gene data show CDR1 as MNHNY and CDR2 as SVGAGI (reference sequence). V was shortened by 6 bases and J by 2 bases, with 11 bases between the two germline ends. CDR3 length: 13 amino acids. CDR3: CASRLERTYEQYF. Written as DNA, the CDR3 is TGTGCCAGCAGATTGGAGAGAACCTACGAGCAGTACTTC.

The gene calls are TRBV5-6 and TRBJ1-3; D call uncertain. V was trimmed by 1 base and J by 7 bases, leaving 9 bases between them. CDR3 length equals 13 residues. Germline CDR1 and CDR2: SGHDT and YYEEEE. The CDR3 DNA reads TGTGCCAGCAGCTTGCTCGAGGTCAACACCATATATTTT. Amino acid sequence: CASSLLEVNTIYF.

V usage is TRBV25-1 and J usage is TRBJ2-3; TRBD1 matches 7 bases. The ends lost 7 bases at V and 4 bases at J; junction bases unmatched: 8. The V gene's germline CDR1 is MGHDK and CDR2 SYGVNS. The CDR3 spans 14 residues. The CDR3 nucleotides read TGTGCCAGCAATACAGGGGTCGGGGCAGATACGCAGTATTTT. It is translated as CASNTGVGADTQYF.

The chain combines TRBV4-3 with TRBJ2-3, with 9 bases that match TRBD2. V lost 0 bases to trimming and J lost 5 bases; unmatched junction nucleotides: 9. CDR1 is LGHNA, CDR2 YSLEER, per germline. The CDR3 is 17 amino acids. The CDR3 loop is CASSQEGTSPQLDTQYF. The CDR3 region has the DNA TGCGCCAGCAGCCAAGAGGGGACTAGCCCCCAGTTAGATACGCAGTATTTT.

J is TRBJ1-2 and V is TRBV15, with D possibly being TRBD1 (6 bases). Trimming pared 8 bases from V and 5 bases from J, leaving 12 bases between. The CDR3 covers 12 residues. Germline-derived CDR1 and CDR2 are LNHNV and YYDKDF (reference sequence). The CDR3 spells CATSGANYGYTF. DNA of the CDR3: TGTGCCACCTCAGGGGCCAATTATGGCTACACCTTC.

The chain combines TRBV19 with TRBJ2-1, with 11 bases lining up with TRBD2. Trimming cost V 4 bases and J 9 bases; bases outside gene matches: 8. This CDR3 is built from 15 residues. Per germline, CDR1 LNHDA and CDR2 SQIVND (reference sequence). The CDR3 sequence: CASSSSGGAIIEQFF. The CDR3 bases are TGTGCCAGTAGTAGTAGCGGGGGGGCCATTATTGAGCAGTTCTTC.

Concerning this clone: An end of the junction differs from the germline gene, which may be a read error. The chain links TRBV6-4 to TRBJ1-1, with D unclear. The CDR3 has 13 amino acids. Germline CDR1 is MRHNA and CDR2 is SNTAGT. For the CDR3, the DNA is TGTGCCAGCAGTGAAAGGAGGAACTCTGAAGCTTTCTTT. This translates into CASSERRNSEAFF.

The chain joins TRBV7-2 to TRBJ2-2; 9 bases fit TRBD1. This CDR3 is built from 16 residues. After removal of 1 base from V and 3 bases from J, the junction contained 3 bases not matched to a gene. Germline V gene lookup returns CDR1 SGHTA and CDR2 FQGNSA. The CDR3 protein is CASSLGDRVHTGELFF. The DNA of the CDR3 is TGTGCCAGCAGCTTAGGGGACAGGGTACACACCGGGGAGCTGTTTTTT.

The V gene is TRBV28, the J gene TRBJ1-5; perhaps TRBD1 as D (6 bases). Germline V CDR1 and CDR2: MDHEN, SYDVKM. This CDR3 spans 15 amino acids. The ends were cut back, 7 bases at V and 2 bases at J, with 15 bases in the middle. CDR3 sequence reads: CASNRPGGRNQPQHF. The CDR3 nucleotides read TGTGCCAGCAATCGGCCTGGGGGGCGCAATCAGCCCCAGCATTTT.

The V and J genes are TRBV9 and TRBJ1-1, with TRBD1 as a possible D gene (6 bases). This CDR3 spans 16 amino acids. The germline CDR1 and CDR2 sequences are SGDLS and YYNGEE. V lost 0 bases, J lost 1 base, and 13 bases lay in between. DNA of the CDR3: TGTGCCAGCAGCGTAGGGGTCGGGGGCCCGAACACTGAAGCTTTCTTT. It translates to CASSVGVGGPNTEAFF.

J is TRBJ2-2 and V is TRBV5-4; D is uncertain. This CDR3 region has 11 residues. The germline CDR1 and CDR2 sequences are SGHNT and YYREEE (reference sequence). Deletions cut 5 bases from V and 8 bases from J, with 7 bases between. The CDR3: CASSWAGELFF. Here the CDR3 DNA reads TGTGCCAGCAGTTGGGCGGGGGAGCTGTTTTTT.

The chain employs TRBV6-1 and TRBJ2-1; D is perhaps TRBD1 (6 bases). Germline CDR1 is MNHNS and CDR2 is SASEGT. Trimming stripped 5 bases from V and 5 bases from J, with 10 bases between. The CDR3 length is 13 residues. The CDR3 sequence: CASSLDSNNEQFF. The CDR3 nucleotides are TGTGCCAGCAGTTTGGACAGCAACAATGAGCAGTTCTTC.